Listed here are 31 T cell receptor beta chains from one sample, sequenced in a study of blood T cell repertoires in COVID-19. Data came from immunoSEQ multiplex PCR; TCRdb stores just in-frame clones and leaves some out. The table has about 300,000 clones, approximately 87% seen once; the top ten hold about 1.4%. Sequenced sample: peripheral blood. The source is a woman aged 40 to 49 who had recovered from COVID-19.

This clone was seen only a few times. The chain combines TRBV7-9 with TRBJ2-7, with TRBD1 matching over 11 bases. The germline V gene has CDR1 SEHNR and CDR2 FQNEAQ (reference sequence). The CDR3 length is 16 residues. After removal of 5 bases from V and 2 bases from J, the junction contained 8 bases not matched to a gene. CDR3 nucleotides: TGTGCCAGCAGCCCCGGACAGGGGGCGGACGCCTACGAGCAGTACTTC. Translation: CASSPGQGADAYEQYF.

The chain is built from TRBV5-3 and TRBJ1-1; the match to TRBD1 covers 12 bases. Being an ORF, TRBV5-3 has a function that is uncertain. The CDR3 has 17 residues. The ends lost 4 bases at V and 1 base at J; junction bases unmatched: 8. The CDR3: CARSPPGQGASNTEAFF. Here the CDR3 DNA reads TGTGCCAGAAGCCCGCCGGGACAGGGGGCTTCGAACACTGAAGCTTTCTTT.

The CDR3 loop reads CASSQVFAGTKNIQYF. For the CDR3, the DNA is TGCGCCAGCAGCCAAGTTTTCGCCGGGACAAAAAACATTCAGTACTTC. The chain carries TRBV4-3 and TRBJ2-4; possible D gene TRBD1, 6 bases. The V gene lost 1 base and the J gene lost 4 bases, with 14 bases spanning the gap. Germline V gene lookup returns CDR1 LGHNA and CDR2 YSLEER. CDR3 length equals 16 residues.

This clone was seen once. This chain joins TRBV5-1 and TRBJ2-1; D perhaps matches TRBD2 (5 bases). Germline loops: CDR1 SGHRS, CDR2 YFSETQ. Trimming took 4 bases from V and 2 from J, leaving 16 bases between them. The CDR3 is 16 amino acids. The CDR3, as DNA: TGCGCCAGCAGCCCCGGGGAGTCCCGGACCTACAATGAGCAGTTCTTC. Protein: CASSPGESRTYNEQFF.

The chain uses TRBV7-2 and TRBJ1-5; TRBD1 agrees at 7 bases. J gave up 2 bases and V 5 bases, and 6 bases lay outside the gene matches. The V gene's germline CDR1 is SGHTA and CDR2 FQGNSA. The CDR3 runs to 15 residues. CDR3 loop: CASSPPTGGNQPQHF. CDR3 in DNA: TGTGCCAGCAGCCCACCCACAGGGGGCAATCAGCCCCAGCATTTT.

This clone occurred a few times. The CDR3 bases are TGTGCCAGTATGCTGTGGGGGCCAGGGGCTGGTCAGCCCCAGCATTTT. Protein product: CASMLWGPGAGQPQHF. V and J are TRBV19 and TRBJ1-5; TRBD1 might be the D (6 bases). CDR3 size: 16 residues. V gave up 7 bases and J gave up 6 bases, with 22 bases separating them. Germline V CDR1 and CDR2: LNHDA, SQIVND (reference sequence).

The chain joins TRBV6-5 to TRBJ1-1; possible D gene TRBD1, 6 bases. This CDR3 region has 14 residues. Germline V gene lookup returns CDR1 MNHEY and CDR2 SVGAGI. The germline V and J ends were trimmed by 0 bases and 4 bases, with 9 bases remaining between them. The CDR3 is CASSYSGGGTEAFF. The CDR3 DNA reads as TGTGCCAGCAGTTACTCGGGAGGGGGCACTGAAGCTTTCTTT.

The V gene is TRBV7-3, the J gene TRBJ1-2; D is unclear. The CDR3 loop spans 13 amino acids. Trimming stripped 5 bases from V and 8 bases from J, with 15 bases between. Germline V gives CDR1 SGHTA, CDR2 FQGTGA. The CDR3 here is CASSPGRAQGYTF. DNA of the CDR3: TGTGCCAGCAGCCCCGGGAGGGCGCAAGGCTACACCTTC.

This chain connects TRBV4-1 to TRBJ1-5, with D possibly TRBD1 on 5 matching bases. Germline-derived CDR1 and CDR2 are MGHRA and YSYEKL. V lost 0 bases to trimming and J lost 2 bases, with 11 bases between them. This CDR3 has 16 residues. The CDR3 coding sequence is TGCGCCAGCAGCCAAGATTTGGGGGGTGGCAATCAGCCCCAGCATTTT. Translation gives CASSQDLGGGNQPQHF.

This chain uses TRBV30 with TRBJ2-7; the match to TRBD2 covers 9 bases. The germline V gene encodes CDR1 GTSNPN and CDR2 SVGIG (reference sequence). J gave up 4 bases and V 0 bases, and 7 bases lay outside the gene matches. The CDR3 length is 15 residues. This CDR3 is CAWSVGAGGRYEQYF. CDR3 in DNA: TGTGCCTGGAGTGTAGGCGCGGGGGGGCGTTACGAGCAGTACTTC.

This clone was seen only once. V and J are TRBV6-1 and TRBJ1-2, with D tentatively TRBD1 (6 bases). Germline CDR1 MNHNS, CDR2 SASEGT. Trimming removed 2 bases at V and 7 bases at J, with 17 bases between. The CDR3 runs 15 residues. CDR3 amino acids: CASSESLHRERGYTF. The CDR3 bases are TGTGCCAGCAGTGAATCGTTGCACAGGGAACGTGGCTACACCTTC.

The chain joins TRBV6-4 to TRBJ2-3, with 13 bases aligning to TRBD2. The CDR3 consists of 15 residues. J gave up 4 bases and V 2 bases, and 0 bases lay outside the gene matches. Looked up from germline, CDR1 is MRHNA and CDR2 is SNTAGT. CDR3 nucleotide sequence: TGTGCCAGCAGTGACACTAGCGGGGGGGCAGATACGCAGTATTTT. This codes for CASSDTSGGADTQYF.

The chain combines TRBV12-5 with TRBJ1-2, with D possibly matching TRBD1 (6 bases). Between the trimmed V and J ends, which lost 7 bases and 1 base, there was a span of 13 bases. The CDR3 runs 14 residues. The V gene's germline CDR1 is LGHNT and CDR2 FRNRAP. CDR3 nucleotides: TGTGCTAGTGTTGCGGGGGCAAGTAACTATGGCTACACCTTC. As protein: CASVAGASNYGYTF.

CDR3 in DNA: TGCGCCAGCAGCGGGGACAGGGGGCGCCGTGGAAACACCATATATTTT. Encoded protein: CASSGDRGRRGNTIYF. The chain recombines TRBV4-3 with TRBJ1-3; 12 bases line up with TRBD1. Trimming at V came to 5 bases and at J to 3 bases, leaving 5 bases not matched to a gene. CDR3 length equals 16 residues. Germline CDR1 reads LGHNA; CDR2 reads YSLEER.

DNA of the CDR3: TGTGCCAGTAATGGGGAGACCAATGAAGCTTTCTTT. Its translation is CASNGETNEAFF. The rearrangement joins TRBV19 to TRBJ1-1; D is undetermined. The CDR3 consists of 12 residues. Germline assignment: CDR1 LNHDA and CDR2 SQIVND (reference sequence). With 7 bases removed from V and 7 bases from J, the gap between germline ends came to 13 bases. Supplemented by reference TRBV19 and TRBJ1-1, the full variable domain reads DGGITQSPKYLFRKEGQNVTLSCEQNLNHDAMYWYRQDPGQGLRLIYYSQIVNDFQKGDIAEGYSVSREKKESFPLTVTSAQKNPTAFYLCASNGETNEAFFGQGTRLTVV.

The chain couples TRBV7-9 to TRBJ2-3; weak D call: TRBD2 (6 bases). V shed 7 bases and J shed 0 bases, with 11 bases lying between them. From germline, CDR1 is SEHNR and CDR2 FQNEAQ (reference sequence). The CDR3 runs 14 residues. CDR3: CASNRGSSTDTQYF. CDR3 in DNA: TGTGCCAGCAACCGGGGGTCGAGCACAGATACGCAGTATTTT.

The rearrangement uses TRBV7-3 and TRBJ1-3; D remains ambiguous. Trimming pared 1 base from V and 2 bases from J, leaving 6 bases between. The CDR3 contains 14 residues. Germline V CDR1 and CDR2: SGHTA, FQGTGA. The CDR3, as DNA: TGTGCCAGCAGCTTAAACTCGGCTGGAAACACCATATATTTT. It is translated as CASSLNSAGNTIYF.

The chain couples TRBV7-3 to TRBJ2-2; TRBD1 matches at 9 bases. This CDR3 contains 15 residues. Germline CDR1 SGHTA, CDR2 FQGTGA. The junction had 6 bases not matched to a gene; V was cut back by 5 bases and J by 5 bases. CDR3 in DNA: TGTGCCAGCAGCGGGACAGGGATGTATACCGGGGAGCTGTTTTTT. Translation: CASSGTGMYTGELFF.

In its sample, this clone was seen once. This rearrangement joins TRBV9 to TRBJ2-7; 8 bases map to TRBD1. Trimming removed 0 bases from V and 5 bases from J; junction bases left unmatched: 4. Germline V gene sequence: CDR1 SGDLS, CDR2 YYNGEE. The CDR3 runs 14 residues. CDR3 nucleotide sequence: TGTGCCAGCAGCGTAGGGCAGGGGGCCAACGAGCAGTACTTC. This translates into CASSVGQGANEQYF.

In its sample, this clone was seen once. CDR3 DNA sequence: TGTGCCAGCTCCCAGGACAGGGGTACGAGCAATCAGCCCCAGCATTTT. Translated: CASSQDRGTSNQPQHF. The chain carries TRBV18 and TRBJ1-5; 9 bases line up with TRBD1. Germline lookup yields CDR1 KGHSH and CDR2 LQKENI. This CDR3 is 16 amino acids long. The J segment lost 1 base and the V segment lost 6 bases, leaving 7 bases of the junction unmatched.

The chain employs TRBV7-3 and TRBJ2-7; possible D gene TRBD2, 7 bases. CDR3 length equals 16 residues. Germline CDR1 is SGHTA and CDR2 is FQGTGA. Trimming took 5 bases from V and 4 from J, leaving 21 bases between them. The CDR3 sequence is CASSPRGGGGTYEQYF. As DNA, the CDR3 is TGTGCCAGCAGCCCCCGTGGGGGCGGGGGAACATACGAGCAGTACTTC. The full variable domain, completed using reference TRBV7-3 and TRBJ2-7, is GAGVSQTPSNKVTEKGKYVELRCDPISGHTALYWYRQSLGQGPEFLIYFQGTGAADDSGLPNDRFFAVRPEGSVSTLKIQRTERGDSAVYLCASSPRGGGGTYEQYFGPGTRLTVT.

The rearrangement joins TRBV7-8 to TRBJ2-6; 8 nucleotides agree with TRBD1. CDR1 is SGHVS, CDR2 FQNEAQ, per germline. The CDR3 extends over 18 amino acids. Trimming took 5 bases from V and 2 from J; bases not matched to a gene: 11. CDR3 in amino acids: CASSRKTGDPTGANVLTF. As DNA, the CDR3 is TGTGCCAGCAGCCGGAAGACAGGGGACCCAACTGGGGCCAACGTCCTGACTTTC.

DNA of the CDR3: TGTGCCAGCAGCTTAGGACGACGGGTAGACTATGGCTACACCTTC. Translation: CASSLGRRVDYGYTF. This rearrangement joins TRBV7-9 to TRBJ1-2; the D is unclear. The length of the CDR3 is 15 residues. V lost 1 base, J lost 3 bases, and 12 bases lay in between. Per the germline V gene, CDR1 is SEHNR and CDR2 is FQNEAQ (reference sequence). The complete variable domain, with remaining parts taken from reference TRBV7-9 and TRBJ1-2, reads DTGVSQNPRHKITKRGQNVTFRCDPISEHNRLYWYRQTLGQGPEFLTYFQNEAQLEKSRLLSDRFSAERPKGSFSTLEIQRTEQGDSAMYLCASSLGRRVDYGYTFGSGTRLTVV.

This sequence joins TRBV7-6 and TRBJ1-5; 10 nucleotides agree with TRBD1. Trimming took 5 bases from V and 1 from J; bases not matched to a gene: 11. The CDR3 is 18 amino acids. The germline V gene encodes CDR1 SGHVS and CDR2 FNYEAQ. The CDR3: CASSLGGTGVGSNQPQHF. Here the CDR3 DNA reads TGTGCCAGCAGCCTAGGAGGGACAGGGGTGGGCAGCAATCAGCCCCAGCATTTT.

The CDR3 loop reads CASSISQGALFTEAFF. The CDR3 DNA sequence: TGTGCCAGTAGTATATCCCAGGGGGCTCTTTTCACTGAAGCTTTCTTT. The V gene is TRBV19, the J gene TRBJ1-1; 8 nucleotides agree with TRBD1. This CDR3 contains 16 residues. CDR1 is LNHDA, CDR2 SQIVND, per germline (reference sequence). Germline trimming cut 2 bases from V and 4 bases from J; bases unmatched to any gene: 9.

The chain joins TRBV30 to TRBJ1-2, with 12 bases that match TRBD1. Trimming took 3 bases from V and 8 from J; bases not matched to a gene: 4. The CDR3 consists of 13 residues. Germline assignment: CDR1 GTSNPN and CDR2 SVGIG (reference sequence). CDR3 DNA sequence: TGTGCCTGGAGCTATGGGACAGGGGGCGGCTACACCTTC. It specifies CAWSYGTGGGYTF.

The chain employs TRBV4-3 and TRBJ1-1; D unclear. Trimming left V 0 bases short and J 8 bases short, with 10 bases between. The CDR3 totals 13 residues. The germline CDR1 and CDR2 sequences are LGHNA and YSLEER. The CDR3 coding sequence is TGCGCCAGCAGCCAAGAAGCAGGTGACGAAGCTTTCTTT. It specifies CASSQEAGDEAFF.

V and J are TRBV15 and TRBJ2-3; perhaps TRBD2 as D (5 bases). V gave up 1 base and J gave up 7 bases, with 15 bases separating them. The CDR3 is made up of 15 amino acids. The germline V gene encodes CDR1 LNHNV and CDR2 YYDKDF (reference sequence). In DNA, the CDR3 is TGTGCCACCAGCAGAGTTCGCACGACGGACTATACGCAGTATTTT. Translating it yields CATSRVRTTDYTQYF.

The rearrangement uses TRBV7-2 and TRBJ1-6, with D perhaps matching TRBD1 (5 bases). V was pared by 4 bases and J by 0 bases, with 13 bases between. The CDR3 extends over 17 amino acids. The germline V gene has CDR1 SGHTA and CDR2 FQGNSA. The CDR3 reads CASSSSDKSSYNSPLHF. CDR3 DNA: TGTGCCAGCAGCTCGTCGGACAAGAGCTCCTATAATTCACCCCTCCACTTT.

CDR3 loop: CASTWAATYEQYF. As DNA, the CDR3 is TGTGCCAGCACGTGGGCAGCCACCTACGAGCAGTACTTC. The J gene is TRBJ2-7, the V gene TRBV6-5; D is unclear. The CDR3 is 13 amino acids. Trimming left V 7 bases short and J 2 bases short, with 12 bases between. CDR1 is MNHEY, CDR2 SVGAGI, per germline.

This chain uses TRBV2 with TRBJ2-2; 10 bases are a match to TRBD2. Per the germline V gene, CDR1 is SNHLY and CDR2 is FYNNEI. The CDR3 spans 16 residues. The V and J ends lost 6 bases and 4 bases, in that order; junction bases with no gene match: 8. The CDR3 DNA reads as TGTGCCAGCAGGGAAAGCGGGGGGGCCGCCACCGGGGAGCTGTTTTTT. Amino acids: CASRESGGAATGELFF.